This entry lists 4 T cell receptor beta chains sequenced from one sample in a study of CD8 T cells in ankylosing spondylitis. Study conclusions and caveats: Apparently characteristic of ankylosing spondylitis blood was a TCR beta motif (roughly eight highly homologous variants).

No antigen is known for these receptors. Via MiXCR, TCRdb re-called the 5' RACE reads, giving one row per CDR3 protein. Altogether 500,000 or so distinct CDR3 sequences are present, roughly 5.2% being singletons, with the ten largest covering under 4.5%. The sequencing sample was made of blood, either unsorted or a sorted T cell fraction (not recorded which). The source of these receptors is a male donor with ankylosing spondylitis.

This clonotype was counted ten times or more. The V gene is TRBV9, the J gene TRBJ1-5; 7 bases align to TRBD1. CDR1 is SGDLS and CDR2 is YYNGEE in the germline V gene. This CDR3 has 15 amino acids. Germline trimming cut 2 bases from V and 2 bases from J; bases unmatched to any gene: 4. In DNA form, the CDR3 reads TGTGCCAGCAGCGTGGGACAGATGGGCAATCAGCCCCAGCATTTT. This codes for CASSVGQMGNQPQHF.

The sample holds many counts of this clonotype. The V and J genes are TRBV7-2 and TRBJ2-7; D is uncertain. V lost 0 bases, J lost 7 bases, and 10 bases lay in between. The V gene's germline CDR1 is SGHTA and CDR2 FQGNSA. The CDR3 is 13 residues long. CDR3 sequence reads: CASSLAFLGEQYF. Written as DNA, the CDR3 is TGTGCCAGCAGCTTAGCCTTTCTTGGGGAGCAGTACTTC.

This chain's CDR3 is CASCGTPRYNEQFF. CDR3 coding DNA: TGTGCCAGCTGCGGGACACCTCGTTACAATGAGCAGTTCTTC. This sequence joins TRBV5-6 and TRBJ2-1; possibly TRBD1 or TRBD2 for D (6 bases each). The germline gives CDR1 SGHDT, CDR2 YYEEEE. There are 14 residues in the CDR3. The germline V and J ends were trimmed by 7 bases and 4 bases, with 15 bases remaining between them.

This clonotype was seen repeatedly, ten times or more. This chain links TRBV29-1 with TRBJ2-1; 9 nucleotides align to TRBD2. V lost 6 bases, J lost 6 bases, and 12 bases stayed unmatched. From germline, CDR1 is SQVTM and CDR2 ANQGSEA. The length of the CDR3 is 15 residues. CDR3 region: CSVPKGGRAVNEQFF. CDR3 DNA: TGCAGCGTACCCAAGGGCGGGAGGGCCGTCAATGAGCAGTTCTTC.